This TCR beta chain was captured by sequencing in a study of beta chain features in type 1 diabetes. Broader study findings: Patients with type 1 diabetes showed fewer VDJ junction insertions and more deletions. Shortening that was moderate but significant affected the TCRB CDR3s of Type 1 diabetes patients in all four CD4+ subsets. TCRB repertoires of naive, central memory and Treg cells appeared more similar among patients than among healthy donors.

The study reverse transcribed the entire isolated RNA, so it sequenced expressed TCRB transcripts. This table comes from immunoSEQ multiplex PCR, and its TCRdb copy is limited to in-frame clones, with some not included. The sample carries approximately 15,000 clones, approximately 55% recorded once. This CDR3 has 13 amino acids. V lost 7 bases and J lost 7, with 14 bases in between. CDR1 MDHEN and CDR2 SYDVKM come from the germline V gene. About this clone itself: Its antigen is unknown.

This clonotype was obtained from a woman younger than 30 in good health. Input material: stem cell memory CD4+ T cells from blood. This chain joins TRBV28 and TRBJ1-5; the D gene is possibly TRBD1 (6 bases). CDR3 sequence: CASKSGGQQPQHF. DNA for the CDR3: TGTGCCAGCAAATCGGGGGGACAACAGCCCCAGCATTTT.